These T cell receptor beta chains were read from a single sample in a study of regulatory T cells in long-lasting Graves disease. TCRdb called the multiplex PCR reads again in MiXCR, with one record for every CDR3 protein. The table includes some 330,000 distinct CDR3 sequences, roughly 25% detected once. Sample: peripheral blood mononuclear cells (PBMCs), taken when the disease was refractory, from a patient treated with antithyroid drugs. The receptors shown here come from a woman between 35 and 50 years old with Graves disease. The CDR3 runs from the conserved cysteine through the conserved F or W. D genes are given only for firm matches. Expanded clones are given a class, and other clones once, few, many or no size at all.

j_call clone_size d_call v_call cdr3_nt cdr3_aa
TRBJ1-5 many . TRBV6-1 TGTGCCAGCAGTGACGGTAATCAGCCCCAGCATTTT CASSDGNQPQHF
TRBJ1-3 . . TRBV29-1 TGCAGCATTGGAATTGGAGTTGGAAACACCATATATTTT CSIGIGVGNTIYF
TRBJ1-2 . TRBD1 TRBV29-1 TGCAGCGCGGGACAGGGTAGCTATGGCTACACCTTC CSAGQGSYGYTF
TRBJ2-2 many . TRBV12-3/TRBV12-4 TGTGCCAGCAGCCAGAGACGGCGGGATAGGGGCACCGGGGAGCTGTTTTTT CASSQRRRDRGTGELFF
TRBJ1-2 many . TRBV12-3/TRBV12-4 TGTGCCAGCATTGGAGGACTTGGCTACACCTTC CASIGGLGYTF
TRBJ2-5 many TRBD1 TRBV11-2 TGTGCCAGCAGCTTTAACAGGGGCGTAGAGACCCAGTACTTC CASSFNRGVETQYF
TRBJ2-7 many TRBD2 TRBV12-3/TRBV12-4 TGTGCCAGCAGTTTGGGGGTAGCGGGAGATCTCGAGCAGTACTTC CASSLGVAGDLEQYF
TRBJ1-2 many . TRBV28 TGTGCCAGCAGCCCACCCCTTGGGGGCAGGGCTAAGGGCTACACCTTC CASSPPLGGRAKGYTF
TRBJ1-2 few . TRBV7-9 TGTGCCAGCAGCCCCCTAGGAGGGGGGAGTTCTCCGGACTATGGCTACACCTTC CASSPLGGGSSPDYGYTF
TRBJ2-7 few . TRBV10-2 TGCGCCAGCAGTGAGTGGGCAGCTGGCGAGCAGTACTTC CASSEWAAGEQYF
TRBJ1-1 . . TRBV6-5 TGTGCCAGCAGTTACTCGATGTCTGGGTTCCGTGAAGCTTTCTTT CASSYSMSGFREAFF
TRBJ1-5 . . TRBV24-1 TGTGCCACCAGTGAGAGCAACAATCAGCCCCAGCATTTT CATSESNNQPQHF
TRBJ2-2 many TRBD2 TRBV19 TGTGCCAGTAGTGAAGCGGGATGGAACACCGGGGAGCTGTTTTTT CASSEAGWNTGELFF
TRBJ1-2 many . TRBV7-9 TGTGCCAGCAGCTCGTGGACGCAGGGAGAACTCTATGGCTACACCTTC CASSSWTQGELYGYTF
TRBJ2-1 few TRBD2 TRBV28 TGTGCCAGCAGTTTATCCTCCGGGACTAGCGGGTCGGAGCAGTTCTTC CASSLSSGTSGSEQFF
TRBJ2-5 few . TRBV20-1 TGCAGTGCTAGAGGACTCCCAGGGACCCAGTACTTC CSARGLPGTQYF
TRBJ1-5 many . TRBV11-2 TGTGCCAGCAGCTTAGAATGGGGGCCGAATCAGCCCCAGCATTTT CASSLEWGPNQPQHF
TRBJ2-2 many . TRBV6-1 TGTGCCAGCAGTGAAGTTCTGGGGCGCGGGGAGCTGTTTTTT CASSEVLGRGELFF
TRBJ1-5 few TRBD1 TRBV29-1 TGCAGCGTTGACTACAGGGGTCCAAATCAGCCCCAGCATTTT CSVDYRGPNQPQHF
TRBJ2-5 . . TRBV7-3 TGTGCCAGCAGCTGGAAGGGGGACCGGTTCGGGGAGACCCAGTACTTC CASSWKGDRFGETQYF
TRBJ2-7 few . TRBV7-9 TGTGCCAGCAGCTTAGCGTACGACGAGCAGTACTTC CASSLAYDEQYF
TRBJ2-7 few . TRBV20-1 TGCAGTGCTAGAGAAAGGGGTAACAGACCCTACGAGCAGTACTTC CSARERGNRPYEQYF
TRBJ1-2 many . TRBV12-3/TRBV12-4 TGTGCCAGCAACCCAAAACAAAGGGACCTAGCTAACTATGGCTACACCTTC CASNPKQRDLANYGYTF
TRBJ2-5 many . TRBV6-1 TGTGCCAGCAGTCCCCGGAGACAAGAGACCCAGTACTTC CASSPRRQETQYF
TRBJ1-6 many . TRBV7-9 TGTGCCAGCAGCGATAACGAGGTGAACGATTCACCCCTCCACTTT CASSDNEVNDSPLHF
TRBJ1-2 . . TRBV28 TGTGCCAGCGAGGCAGGGGGCTACACCTTC CASEAGGYTF
TRBJ1-5 . TRBD1 TRBV6-2/TRBV6-3 TGTGCCAGCAGTTACGTGGCAGGGGGCGGCCGGCCCCAGCATTTT CASSYVAGGGRPQHF
TRBJ1-1 many . TRBV6-5 TGTGCCAGCAGTTACGCCTTGACAGCCATTGAAGCTTTCTTT CASSYALTAIEAFF
TRBJ2-7 many . TRBV5-1 TGCGCCAGCAGGGTGGGGGACGGCCTCTCCTACGAGCAGTACTTC CASRVGDGLSYEQYF
TRBJ1-1 many . TRBV11-2 TGTGCCAGCAGCTCTCCCCGAAGGGCCGGTGAAGCTTTCTTT CASSSPRRAGEAFF
TRBJ1-1 many . TRBV12-3/TRBV12-4 TGTGCCAGCAGTCGAGGCAGTGGGAACACTGAAGCTTTCTTT CASSRGSGNTEAFF
TRBJ1-4 few . TRBV29-1 TGCAGCGTAGTCTCAACTAATGAAAAACTGTTTTTT CSVVSTNEKLFF
TRBJ2-2 many TRBD2 TRBV28 TGTGCCAGCAGTTCACTAGCGGATAACACCGGGGAGCTGTTTTTT CASSSLADNTGELFF
TRBJ2-7 few . TRBV19 TGTGCCAGTAGTATAAGAGCGGGTCTGGAGCAGTACTTC CASSIRAGLEQYF
TRBJ2-3 . . TRBV19 TGTGCCAGTAGTAACAGAACAGATACGCAGTATTTT CASSNRTDTQYF